This T cell receptor beta chain was recorded in a study of blood T cell repertoires in COVID-19. Germline CDR1 and CDR2: MNHEY and SMNVEV (reference sequence). The CDR3 spans 15 residues. V lost 6 bases, J lost 4 bases, and 18 bases lay in between. As processed by the authors: Researchers report that nucleated cell counts were estimated from reference gene primer amplification. Using immunoSEQ multiplex PCR, the repertoire was profiled, and TCRdb retains in-frame clones only, with some absent. V, J and clone size derive from that table, while D and trimming were established from the DNA sequence. The table lists about 170,000 clones, about 86% of them singletons.

The chain is built from TRBV27 and TRBJ2-5; a weak D match, TRBD2 (7 bases). The clonotype comes from a woman in her seventies who had recovered from COVID-19. Sequenced input: peripheral blood. The CDR3 loop is CASSPVRGAPETQYF. The CDR3 region has the DNA TGTGCCAGCAGCCCAGTCCGGGGGGCCCCAGAGACCCAGTACTTC.